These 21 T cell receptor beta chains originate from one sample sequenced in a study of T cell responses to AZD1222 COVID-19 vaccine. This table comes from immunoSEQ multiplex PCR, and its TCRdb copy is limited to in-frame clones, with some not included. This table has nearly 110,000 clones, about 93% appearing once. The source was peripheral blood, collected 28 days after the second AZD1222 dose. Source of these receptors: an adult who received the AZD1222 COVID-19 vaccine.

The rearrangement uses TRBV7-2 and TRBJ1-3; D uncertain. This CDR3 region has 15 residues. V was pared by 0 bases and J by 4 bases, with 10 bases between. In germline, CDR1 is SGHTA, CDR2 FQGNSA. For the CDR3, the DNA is TGTGCCAGCAGCTTAGCCAGACCAACGGGAAACACCATATATTTT. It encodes CASSLARPTGNTIYF.

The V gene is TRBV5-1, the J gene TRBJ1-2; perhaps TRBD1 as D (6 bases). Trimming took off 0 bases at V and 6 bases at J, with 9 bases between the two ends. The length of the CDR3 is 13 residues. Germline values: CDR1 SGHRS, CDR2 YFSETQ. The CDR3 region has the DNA TGCGCCAGCAGCTTGGAAGGGGGGCATGGCTACACCTTC. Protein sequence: CASSLEGGHGYTF.

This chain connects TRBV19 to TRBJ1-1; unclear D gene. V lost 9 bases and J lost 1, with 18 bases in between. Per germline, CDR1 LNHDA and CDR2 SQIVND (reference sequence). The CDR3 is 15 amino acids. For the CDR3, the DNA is TGTGCCAGCAGAGTCGTATATAGGGAGAACACTGAAGCTTTCTTT. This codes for CASRVVYRENTEAFF. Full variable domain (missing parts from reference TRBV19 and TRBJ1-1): DGGITQSPKYLFRKEGQNVTLSCEQNLNHDAMYWYRQDPGQGLRLIYYSQIVNDFQKGDIAEGYSVSREKKESFPLTVTSAQKNPTAFYLCASRVVYRENTEAFFGQGTRLTVV.

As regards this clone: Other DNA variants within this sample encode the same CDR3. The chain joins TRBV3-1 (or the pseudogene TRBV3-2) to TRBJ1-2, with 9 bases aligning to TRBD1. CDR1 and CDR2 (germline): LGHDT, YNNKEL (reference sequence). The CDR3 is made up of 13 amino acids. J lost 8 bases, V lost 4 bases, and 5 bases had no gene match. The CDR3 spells CASSPGQGGGYTF. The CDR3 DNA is TGTGCCAGCAGCCCGGGACAGGGAGGCGGCTACACCTTC.

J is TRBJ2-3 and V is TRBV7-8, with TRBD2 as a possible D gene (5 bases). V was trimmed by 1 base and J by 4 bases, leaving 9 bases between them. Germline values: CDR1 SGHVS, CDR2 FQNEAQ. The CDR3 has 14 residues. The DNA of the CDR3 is TGTGCCAGCAGCTTAGTCCGGACTTCAGATACGCAGTATTTT. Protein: CASSLVRTSDTQYF.

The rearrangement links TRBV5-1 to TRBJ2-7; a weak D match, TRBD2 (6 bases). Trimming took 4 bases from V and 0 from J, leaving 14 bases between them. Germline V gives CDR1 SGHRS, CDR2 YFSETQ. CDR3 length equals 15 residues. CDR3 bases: TGCGCCAGCAGCCCCCGGGACTGGGACTCCTACGAGCAGTACTTC. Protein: CASSPRDWDSYEQYF.

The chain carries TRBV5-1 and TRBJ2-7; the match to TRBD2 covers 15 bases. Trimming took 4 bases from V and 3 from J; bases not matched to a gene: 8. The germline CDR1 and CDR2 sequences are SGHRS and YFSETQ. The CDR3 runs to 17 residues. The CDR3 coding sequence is TGCGCCAGCAGCCCGGGACTAGCGGGAGGATTTAACTACGAGCAGTACTTC. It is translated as CASSPGLAGGFNYEQYF.

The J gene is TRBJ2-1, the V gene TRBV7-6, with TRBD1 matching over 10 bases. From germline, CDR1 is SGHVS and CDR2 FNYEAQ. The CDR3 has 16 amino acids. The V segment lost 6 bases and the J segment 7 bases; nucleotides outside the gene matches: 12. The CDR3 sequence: CASSPIGTGVGNEQFF. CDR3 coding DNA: TGTGCCAGCAGTCCCATCGGGACAGGGGTTGGGAATGAGCAGTTCTTC.

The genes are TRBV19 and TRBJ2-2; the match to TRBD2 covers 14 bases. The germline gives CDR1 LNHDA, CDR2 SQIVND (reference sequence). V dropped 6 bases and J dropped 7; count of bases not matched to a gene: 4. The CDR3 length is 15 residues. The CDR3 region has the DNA TGTGCCAGTAGGACTAGCGGGAGGGCGGTCGGGGAGCTGTTTTTT. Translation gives CASRTSGRAVGELFF. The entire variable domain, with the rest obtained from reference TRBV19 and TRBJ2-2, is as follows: DGGITQSPKYLFRKEGQNVTLSCEQNLNHDAMYWYRQDPGQGLRLIYYSQIVNDFQKGDIAEGYSVSREKKESFPLTVTSAQKNPTAFYLCASRTSGRAVGELFFGEGSRLTVL.

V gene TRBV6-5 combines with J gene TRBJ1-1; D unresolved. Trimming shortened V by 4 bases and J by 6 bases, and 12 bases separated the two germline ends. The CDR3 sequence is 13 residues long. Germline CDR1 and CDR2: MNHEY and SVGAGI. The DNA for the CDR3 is TGTGCCAGCAGTTTCGTCCTTAGCGCTGAAGCTTTCTTT. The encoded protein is CASSFVLSAEAFF.

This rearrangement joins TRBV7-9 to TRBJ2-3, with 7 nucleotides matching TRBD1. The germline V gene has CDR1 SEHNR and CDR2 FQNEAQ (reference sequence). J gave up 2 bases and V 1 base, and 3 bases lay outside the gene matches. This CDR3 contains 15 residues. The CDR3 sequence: CASSLDRGDTDTQYF. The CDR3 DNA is TGTGCCAGCAGCTTAGACAGGGGTGACACAGATACGCAGTATTTT. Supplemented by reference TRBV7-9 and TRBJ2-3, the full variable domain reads DTGVSQNPRHKITKRGQNVTFRCDPISEHNRLYWYRQTLGQGPEFLTYFQNEAQLEKSRLLSDRFSAERPKGSFSTLEIQRTEQGDSAMYLCASSLDRGDTDTQYFGPGTRLTVL.

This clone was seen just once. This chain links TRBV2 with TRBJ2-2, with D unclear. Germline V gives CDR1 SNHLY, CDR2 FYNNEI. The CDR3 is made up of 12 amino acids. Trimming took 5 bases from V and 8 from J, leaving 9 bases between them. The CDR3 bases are TGTGCCAGCAGTCCGTACAGTGGGGAGCTGTTTTTT. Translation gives CASSPYSGELFF. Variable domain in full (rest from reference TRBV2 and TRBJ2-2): EPEVTQTPSHQVTQMGQEVILRCVPISNHLYFYWYRQILGQKVEFLVSFYNNEISEKSEIFDDQFSVERPDGSNFTLKIRSTKLEDSAMYFCASSPYSGELFFGEGSRLTVL.

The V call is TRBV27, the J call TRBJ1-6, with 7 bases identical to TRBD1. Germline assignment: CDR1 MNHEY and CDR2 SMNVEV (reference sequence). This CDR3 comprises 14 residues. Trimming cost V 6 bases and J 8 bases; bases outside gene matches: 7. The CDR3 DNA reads TGTGCCAGCAGCTCCAGGGGGAGGGATTCACCCCTCCACTTT. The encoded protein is CASSSRGRDSPLHF.

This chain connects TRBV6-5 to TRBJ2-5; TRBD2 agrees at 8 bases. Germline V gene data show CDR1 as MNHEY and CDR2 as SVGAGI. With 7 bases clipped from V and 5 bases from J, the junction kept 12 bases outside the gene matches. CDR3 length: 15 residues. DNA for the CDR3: TGTGCCAGCACCCCTACTAGCGGACTAGGGGAGACCCAGTACTTC. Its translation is CASTPTSGLGETQYF.

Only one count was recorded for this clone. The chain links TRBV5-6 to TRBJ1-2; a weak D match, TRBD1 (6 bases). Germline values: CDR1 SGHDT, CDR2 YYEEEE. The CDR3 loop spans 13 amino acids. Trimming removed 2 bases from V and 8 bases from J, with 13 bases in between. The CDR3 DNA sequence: TGTGCCAGCAGCTTCGGGCCCCAGGGGGGCTACACCTTC. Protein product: CASSFGPQGGYTF.

This CDR3 is CASSLYSRVEQFF. The CDR3 DNA reads as TGTGCCAGCAGCTTGTACTCCCGCGTCGAGCAGTTCTTC. J is TRBJ2-1 and V is TRBV11-2; D is unresolved. Germline V gene data show CDR1 as SGHAT and CDR2 as FQNNGV. This CDR3 comprises 13 residues. V dropped 3 bases and J dropped 10 bases, with 13 bases sitting between them.

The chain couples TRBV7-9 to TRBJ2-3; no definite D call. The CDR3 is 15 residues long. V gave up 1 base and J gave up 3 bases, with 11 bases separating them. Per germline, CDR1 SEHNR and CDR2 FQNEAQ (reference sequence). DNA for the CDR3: TGTGCCAGCAGCTTAGTTGGCCAGACGACAGATACGCAGTATTTT. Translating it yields CASSLVGQTTDTQYF.

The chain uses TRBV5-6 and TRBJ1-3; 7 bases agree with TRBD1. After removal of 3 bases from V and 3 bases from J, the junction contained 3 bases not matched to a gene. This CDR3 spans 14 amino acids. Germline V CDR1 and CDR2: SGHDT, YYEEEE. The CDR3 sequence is CASSSRGLGNTIYF. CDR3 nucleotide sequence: TGTGCCAGCAGCTCGAGGGGGCTTGGAAACACCATATATTTT.

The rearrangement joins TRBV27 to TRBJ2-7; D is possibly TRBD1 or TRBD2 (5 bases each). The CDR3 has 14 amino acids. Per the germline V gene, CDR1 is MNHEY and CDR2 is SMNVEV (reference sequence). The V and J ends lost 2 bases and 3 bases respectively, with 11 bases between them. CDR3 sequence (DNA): TGTGCCAGCAGTTTAAGGGACCGACTCTACGAGCAGTACTTC. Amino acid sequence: CASSLRDRLYEQYF.

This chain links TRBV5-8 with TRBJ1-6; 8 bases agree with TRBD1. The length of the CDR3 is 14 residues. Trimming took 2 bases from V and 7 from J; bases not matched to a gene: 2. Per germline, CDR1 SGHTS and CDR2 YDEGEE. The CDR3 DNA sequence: TGTGCCAGCAGCTTCGGACAGGGAAATTCACCCCTCCACTTT. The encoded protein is CASSFGQGNSPLHF.

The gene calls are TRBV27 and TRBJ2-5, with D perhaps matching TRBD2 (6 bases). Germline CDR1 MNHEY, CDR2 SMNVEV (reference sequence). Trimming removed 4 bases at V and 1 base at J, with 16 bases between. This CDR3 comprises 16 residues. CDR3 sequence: CASSSTLLGGQETQYF. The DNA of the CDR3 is TGTGCCAGCAGTTCGACTTTGTTGGGGGGCCAAGAGACCCAGTACTTC.